What follows are 19 T cell receptor beta chains derived from one specimen sequenced in a study of blood T cell repertoires in COVID-19. The table came from immunoSEQ multiplex PCR; TCRdb's copy has only in-frame clones and leaves some out. The sample includes a few hundred thousand clones, more than 80% of them seen just once. What was sequenced was peripheral blood. Receptors were obtained from a man in his forties with acute or convalescent COVID-19.

This chain connects TRBV12-3 or TRBV12-4 to TRBJ2-2; TRBD2 might be the D (5 bases). V shed 4 bases and J shed 9 bases, with 9 bases lying between them. The CDR3 sequence is 12 residues long. As DNA, the CDR3 is TGTGCCAGCAGTTCGGGGAACCGGGAGCTGTTTTTT. Translated: CASSSGNRELFF.

This clone has just a few counts. V is TRBV6-5 and J is TRBJ2-5, with 15 bases aligning to TRBD2. The CDR3 loop spans 15 amino acids. The ends lost 6 bases at V and 5 bases at J; junction bases unmatched: 4. Germline CDR1 and CDR2: MNHEY and SVGAGI. In DNA form, the CDR3 reads TGTGCCAGCAGCCCCGGGACTAGCGGGGGGGAGACCCAGTACTTC. This encodes CASSPGTSGGETQYF.

The gene calls are TRBV11-1 and TRBJ2-1; TRBD2 matches 9 bases. The CDR3 has 15 amino acids. The V and J ends lost 3 bases and 12 bases, in that order; junction bases with no gene match: 12. Germline lookup yields CDR1 SGHAT and CDR2 FQDESV (reference sequence). The CDR3 is CASSFWPSGEEGQFF. The CDR3 DNA reads as TGTGCCAGCAGCTTTTGGCCTAGCGGGGAGGAGGGGCAGTTCTTC.

As for this clone: This sample also contains other DNA sequences that code for the same CDR3. V is TRBV6-5 and J is TRBJ2-7; D may be TRBD1 (5 bases). Germline loops: CDR1 MNHEY, CDR2 SVGAGI. The V end lost 5 bases, the J end lost 1 base, and 9 bases lay between the germline ends. The CDR3 runs 13 residues. CDR3 residues: CASSRQGSYEQYF. CDR3 nucleotides: TGTGCCAGCAGTAGGCAGGGTTCCTACGAGCAGTACTTC.

The rearrangement joins TRBV28 to TRBJ1-1; no clear D. V lost 6 bases and J lost 3, with 14 bases in between. Germline CDR1 is MDHEN and CDR2 is SYDVKM. This CDR3 has 14 residues. The CDR3 DNA sequence: TGTGCCAGCAGACCGAATCGGGTAGACACTGAAGCTTTCTTT. Translated: CASRPNRVDTEAFF.

The chain carries TRBV3-1 (or the pseudogene TRBV3-2) and TRBJ1-1, with 7 bases that match TRBD1. Germline assignment: CDR1 LGHDT and CDR2 YNNKEL (reference sequence). CDR3 length: 15 residues. V shed 0 bases and J 8 bases; nucleotides not matched to a gene: 9. CDR3 in amino acids: CASSQEWRGRSEAFF. In nucleotides, the CDR3 is TGTGCCAGCAGCCAAGAGTGGAGGGGGCGCTCGGAAGCTTTCTTT.

As for this clone: At one end, the junction sequence differs from germline, possibly due to a read error. The V call is TRBV19, the J call TRBJ2-2; 8 nucleotides align to TRBD2. CDR1 and CDR2 (germline): LNHDA, SQIVND (reference sequence). This CDR3 spans 14 amino acids. The CDR3 protein is CASSIGARAGGLFF. CDR3 in DNA: TGTGCCAGTAGTATAGGGGCCCGGGCGGGGGGGCTGTTTTTT.

The chain uses TRBV27 and TRBJ2-3, with TRBD1 identical over 7 bases. CDR1 is MNHEY and CDR2 is SMNVEV in the germline V gene (reference sequence). The V segment lost 5 bases and the J segment 5 bases; nucleotides outside the gene matches: 1. The length of the CDR3 is 12 residues. The DNA of the CDR3 is TGTGCCAGCAGTCCAGGGGGAGATACGCAGTATTTT. It specifies CASSPGGDTQYF.

To note about this clone: Distinct nucleotide sequences in the sample also encode this CDR3. The chain links TRBV7-2 to TRBJ1-1; perhaps TRBD1 as D (6 bases). Trimming left V 8 bases short and J 2 bases short, with 15 bases between. The CDR3 contains 14 residues. Germline CDR1 is SGHTA and CDR2 is FQGNSA. The CDR3 loop is CASRRGGANTEAFF. CDR3 bases: TGTGCCAGCCGGCGGGGGGGGGCTAACACTGAAGCTTTCTTT.

This chain uses TRBV6-5 with TRBJ1-5; D is ambiguous. The germline CDR1 and CDR2 sequences are MNHEY and SVGAGI. V was trimmed by 8 bases and J by 15 bases, leaving 23 bases between them. CDR3 length: 13 amino acids. This CDR3 is CASGSRPFQWWHF. In DNA form, the CDR3 reads TGTGCCAGCGGCTCGAGGCCCTTCCAATGGTGGCATTTT.

This chain links TRBV19 with TRBJ1-1; 10 bases are shared with TRBD1. CDR1 is LNHDA and CDR2 is SQIVND in the germline V gene (reference sequence). Trimming at V came to 6 bases and at J to 11 bases, leaving 3 bases not matched to a gene. CDR3 length: 11 residues. This chain's CDR3 is CASRTGGEAFF. CDR3 nucleotide sequence: TGTGCCAGTAGGACAGGGGGCGAGGCTTTCTTT.

This clone was observed a single time. V is TRBV4-1 and J is TRBJ1-4; 9 nucleotides agree with TRBD1. This CDR3 comprises 16 residues. CDR1 MGHRA and CDR2 YSYEKL come from the germline V gene. Losses at the gene ends were 1 base for V and 6 bases for J; bases not matched to a gene: 6. DNA for the CDR3: TGCGCCAGCAGCCAAGTGTGGGACAGGGAAGATGAAAAACTGTTTTTT. Residues: CASSQVWDREDEKLFF.

The V call is TRBV6-5, the J call TRBJ2-7; TRBD2 agrees at 7 bases. This CDR3 is 15 amino acids long. V was clipped by 7 bases and J by 0 bases; unmatched bases: 9. Per germline, CDR1 MNHEY and CDR2 SVGAGI. The CDR3 DNA reads TGTGCCAGCACCCAAACACTAGCGCGCTCCTACGAGCAGTACTTC. It encodes CASTQTLARSYEQYF.

V gene TRBV28 combines with J gene TRBJ1-1; 7 positions match TRBD1. CDR3 length: 16 amino acids. The junction had 12 bases not matched to a gene; V was cut back by 2 bases and J by 6 bases. Germline V gives CDR1 MDHEN, CDR2 SYDVKM. CDR3 sequence reads: CASSLELRQGGAEAFF. CDR3 nucleotides: TGTGCCAGCAGTTTAGAGTTGCGGCAGGGGGGCGCTGAAGCTTTCTTT.

This clone was observed a few times. The chain combines TRBV28 with TRBJ1-1; 7 positions match TRBD1. J gave up 1 base and V 5 bases, and 4 bases lay outside the gene matches. The CDR3 is 14 residues long. Germline CDR1 MDHEN, CDR2 SYDVKM. The CDR3 DNA reads as TGTGCCAGCAGTCTCGGACAGGAGAACACTGAAGCTTTCTTT. Translated: CASSLGQENTEAFF.

The gene calls are TRBV20-1 and TRBJ2-7; D is unresolved. Germline V lookup: CDR1 DFQATT, CDR2 SNEGSKA (reference sequence). Trimming removed 4 bases from V and 3 bases from J, with 7 bases in between. This CDR3 has 11 amino acids. This CDR3 is CSATPFYEQYF. DNA for the CDR3: TGCAGTGCTACCCCATTCTACGAGCAGTACTTC.

The chain uses TRBV11-2 and TRBJ2-7, with D maybe TRBD2 (5 bases). This CDR3 contains 13 residues. Germline loops: CDR1 SGHAT, CDR2 FQNNGV. V dropped 7 bases and J dropped 7 bases, with 17 bases sitting between them. The CDR3 loop reads CASNARGIGEQYF. The CDR3 nucleotides read TGTGCCAGCAACGCCCGGGGAATTGGGGAGCAGTACTTC. The full variable domain, completed using reference TRBV11-2 and TRBJ2-7, is EAGVAQSPRYKIIEKRQSVAFWCNPISGHATLYWYQQILGQGPKLLIQFQNNGVVDDSQLPKDRFSAERLKGVDSTLKIQPAKLEDSAVYLCASNARGIGEQYFGPGTRLTVT.

The chain uses TRBV5-1 and TRBJ2-7; tentatively, D is TRBD2 (5 bases). Trimming removed 5 bases from V and 6 bases from J, with 12 bases in between. The CDR3 has 12 residues. Germline V gene lookup returns CDR1 SGHRS and CDR2 YFSETQ. In DNA, the CDR3 is TGCGCCAGCAGTCCGAGAGGGCGCGAGCAGTACTTC. Protein product: CASSPRGREQYF.

V and J are TRBV14 and TRBJ1-1, with D perhaps TRBD1 (5 bases). Per the germline V gene, CDR1 is SGHDN and CDR2 is FVKESK. Trimming took 4 bases from V and 7 from J, leaving 7 bases between them. The CDR3 has 11 amino acids. The CDR3 spells CASSLGLEAFF. The CDR3 nucleotides are TGTGCCAGCAGCCTGGGACTTGAAGCTTTCTTT.